This T cell receptor beta chain came from a study of blood T cell repertoires in COVID-19. Study-level information: There were acute and convalescent COVID-19 samples, and they came from the United States, Italy and Spain. T cells, B-cell-depleted T cells, or PBMCs supplied cDNA or gDNA.

Study processing details: Amplified reference gene primers provided the basis for estimating nucleated cell counts. Method: immunoSEQ multiplex PCR; TCRdb's copy keeps in-frame clones and lacks some. For V, J and clone size, that table is used; D and trimming come from the DNA. The sample has approximately 28,000 clones, approximately 81% seen once. The CDR3 loop spans 18 amino acids. The J segment lost 0 bases and the V segment lost 1 base, leaving 7 bases of the junction unmatched. The germline gives CDR1 SGHDT, CDR2 YYEEEE. The specimen was peripheral blood. V is TRBV5-6 and J is TRBJ2-3, with TRBD2 matching over 11 bases. The TCR sequence derives from a woman aged 60 to 75 with acute or convalescent COVID-19. Here the CDR3 DNA reads TGTGCCAGCAGCTTGCAGGGTAGCGGGGGGGCCAGCACAGATACGCAGTATTTT. As protein: CASSLQGSGGASTDTQYF.